The present T cell receptor beta chain was sequenced within a study of PD-1 blockade in mismatch repair-deficient tumors. The CDR3 has 13 amino acids. Trimming pared 7 bases from V and 2 bases from J, leaving 12 bases between. The germline CDR1 and CDR2 sequences are LNHDA and SQIVND (reference sequence). Generated by immunoSEQ multiplex PCR, the TCRdb table keeps only in-frame clones and is missing some. The sample lists 120,000 or so clones, about 88% occurring once. The V and J genes are TRBV19 and TRBJ2-7, with D tentatively TRBD1 or TRBD2 (5 bases each). The material sequenced was peripheral blood, taken 44 weeks after starting pembrolizumab. This TCR derives from an adult with mismatch repair-deficient cancer. In DNA, the CDR3 is TGTGCCAGTAAGGGGCAGCGGACCTACGAGCAGTACTTC. Translated, it gives CASKGQRTYEQYF.